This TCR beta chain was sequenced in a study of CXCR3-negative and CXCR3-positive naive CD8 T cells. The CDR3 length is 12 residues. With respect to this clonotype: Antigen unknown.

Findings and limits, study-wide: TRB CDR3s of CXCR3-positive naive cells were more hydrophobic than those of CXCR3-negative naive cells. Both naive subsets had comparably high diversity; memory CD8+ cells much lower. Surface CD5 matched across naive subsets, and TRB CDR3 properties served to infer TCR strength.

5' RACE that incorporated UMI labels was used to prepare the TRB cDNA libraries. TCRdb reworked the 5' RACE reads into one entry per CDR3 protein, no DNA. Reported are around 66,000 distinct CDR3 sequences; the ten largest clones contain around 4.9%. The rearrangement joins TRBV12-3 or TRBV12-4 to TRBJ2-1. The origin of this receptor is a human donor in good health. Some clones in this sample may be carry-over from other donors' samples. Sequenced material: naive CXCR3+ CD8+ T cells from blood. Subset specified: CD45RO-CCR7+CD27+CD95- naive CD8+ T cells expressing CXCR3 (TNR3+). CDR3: CASSLMVDEQFF.